This T cell receptor (beta chain) appears in the sequencing data of a study of early T cells in non-severe SARS-CoV-2 infection. Study summary: Sequencing was performed on bulk RNA from unsorted whole blood, leaving chains unpaired.

General study findings and limits: Database matching using VDJdb favored anti-spike CD8 responses, with private and CD4 specificities left missing.

Attached unique molecular identifiers marked individual cDNA molecules. TCRdb analysed the 5' RACE reads with MiXCR anew, one entry per CDR3 protein. The data contain about 85,000 distinct CDR3 sequences, approximately 15% of them seen just once; the ten biggest clones take up over 6.5%. The CDR3 is made up of 14 amino acids. Germline loops: CDR1 SGHDN, CDR2 FVKESK. Trimming cost V 4 bases and J 9 bases, with 16 bases left between them. In its sample, this clonotype was seen a few times. The antigen remains unidentified. The sequenced material came from whole blood. This chain links TRBV14 with TRBJ1-3; the D is unclear. The source is an adult who was a healthcare worker with PCR-confirmed SARS-CoV-2 infection or an uninfected control (not recorded which). The CDR3 here is CASSPLSLGGTIYF. DNA of the CDR3: TGTGCCAGCAGCCCTCTAAGCCTGGGTGGCACCATATATTTT.